This T cell receptor beta chain was found in a study of cytomegalovirus exposure and HLA in healthy donors. The study ran its PCR with 60 Vbeta and 13 Jbeta primers. The assay was immunoSEQ multiplex PCR, and TCRdb's table has in-frame clones only and misses some. There are more than 95,000 clones in the sample; approximately 78% occur only once, and around 3.6% lies in the top ten. The CDR3 is 15 residues long. Per the germline V gene, CDR1 is SGHDT and CDR2 is YYEEEE. The sample was PBMCs. The chain joins TRBV5-6 to TRBJ2-5; D call uncertain. With the DNA end fitting TRBJ2-7 better, the J assignment may be wrong. The sequence was obtained from a man in his forties or fifties in good health and CMV-seronegative. The CDR3 DNA sequence: TGTGCCAGCAGCTTGGGGGCAGGTTTAAGGTACGAGCAGTACTTC. This sequence encodes CASSLGAGLRYEQYF.